The 23 T cell receptor beta chains given below trace back to one sample, sequenced in a study of T cells in Graves' hyperthyroidism and ophthalmopathy. From RNA transcripts, TCR beta CDR3 regions were amplified. During a first-round RT-PCR of the TCR CDR3, the HTBI primer set was used. TCRdb re-derived calls from the multiplex PCR reads in MiXCR, one entry per CDR3 protein. The sample comprises some 600,000 distinct CDR3 sequences, 11% to 15% of which are singletons, and roughly 5.7% rests with the top ten. Sequencing was performed on blood. All receptors come from a young woman with Graves' hyperthyroidism that later progressed to Graves' ophthalmopathy.

This clonotype was observed at least ten times. The CDR3 loop is CASSPSATTGELFF. The CDR3 coding sequence is TGTGCCAGCTCACCTTCTGCTACCACCGGGGAGCTGTTTTTT. This chain joins TRBV18 and TRBJ2-2; unclear D gene. CDR1 KGHSH and CDR2 LQKENI come from the germline V gene. V lost 3 bases, J lost 4 bases, and 9 bases lay in between. The CDR3 has 14 residues. The full variable domain, in which reference TRBV18 and TRBJ2-2 provide the parts outside the CDR3, is NAGVMQNPRHLVRRRGQEARLRCSPMKGHSHVYWYRQLPEEGLKFMVYLQKENIIDESGMPKERFSAEFPKEGPSILRIQQVVRGDSAAYFCASSPSATTGELFFGEGSRLTVL.

In its sample, this clonotype was seen a few times. The chain recombines TRBV4-2 with TRBJ1-1; D possibly corresponds to TRBD1 (5 bases). The V gene lost 0 bases and the J gene lost 0 bases, with 11 bases spanning the gap. This CDR3 region has 16 residues. The germline CDR1 and CDR2 sequences are LGHNA and YNFKEQ. Written as DNA, the CDR3 is TGTGCCAGCAGCCAAGAGGGCAGGGCAATGAACACTGAAGCTTTCTTT. This sequence encodes CASSQEGRAMNTEAFF.

Concerning this clonotype: A much larger clonotype is one base distant, so this may be a read error. The chain employs TRBV6-5 and TRBJ1-1, with D possibly matching TRBD1 (5 bases). The CDR3 contains 17 residues. Germline V gene sequence: CDR1 MNHEY, CDR2 SVGAGI. In DNA form, the CDR3 reads TGTGCCAGCAGTTACTCGACTGGCAGTTATATGGACACTGGAGCTTTCTTT. As protein: CASSYSTGSYMDTGAFF.

This clonotype was recorded at least ten times. The CDR3 bases are TGTGCCAGCTCACCAGAATTCCGAACTGAAGCTTTCTTT. The encoded protein is CASSPEFRTEAFF. The chain carries TRBV18 and TRBJ1-1; D is undetermined. V lost 2 bases and J lost 5, with 9 bases in between. CDR1 and CDR2 from the germline V gene are KGHSH and LQKENI. The CDR3 length is 13 residues.

The table lists this clonotype with many counts. One end of the junction does not line up with germline, which may come from a read error. The chain joins TRBV7-7 to TRBJ2-7; 9 positions agree with TRBD2. This CDR3 is 17 amino acids long. Germline V CDR1 and CDR2: SSHAT, FNYEAQ (reference sequence). CDR3 amino acids: CASSLPRGAGGPHEQYF. As DNA, the CDR3 is TGTGCTAGCAGCCTCCCCCGGGGTGCGGGAGGGCCTCATGAGCAGTACTTC.

As regards this clonotype: A much bigger clone sits one base away, suggesting this may be a read error. The chain uses TRBV30 and TRBJ1-1; D might be TRBD1 (6 bases). The CDR3 has 16 residues. V was shortened by 2 bases and J by 12 bases, with 28 bases between the two germline ends. The germline gives CDR1 GTSNPN, CDR2 SVGIG (reference sequence). DNA of the CDR3: TGTGCCTGGAGTCCCATAGAGGTTAGAGGGGGACAAGAATCTTTCTTT. Translating it yields CAWSPIEVRGGQESFF.

This clonotype was found many times. The chain is built from TRBV6-2 or TRBV6-3 and TRBJ1-5; D unresolved. The CDR3 is made up of 14 amino acids. V was trimmed by 5 bases and J by 3 bases, leaving 11 bases between them. CDR1 MNHEY and CDR2 SVGEGT come from the germline V gene. In DNA, the CDR3 is TGTGCCAGCAGTGATTTGGTCTCCAATCAGCCCCAGCATTTT. Protein product: CASSDLVSNQPQHF.

The sample holds many counts of this clonotype. This chain connects TRBV12-3 or TRBV12-4 to TRBJ2-1; tentative D call: TRBD2 (6 bases). CDR3 length equals 13 residues. V dropped 1 base and J dropped 10 bases, with 11 bases sitting between them. The DNA for the CDR3 is TGTGCCAGCAGTTTAGTTTCCGCGGGGGAGCAGTTCTTC. Protein: CASSLVSAGEQFF.

This clonotype was recorded many times. The chain recombines TRBV20-1 with TRBJ1-1; 7 bases match TRBD1. The CDR3 runs to 14 residues. Germline loops: CDR1 DFQATT, CDR2 SNEGSKA (reference sequence). The V gene end was trimmed by 3 bases and the J gene end by 4 bases; junction bases not matched to a gene: 8. Written as DNA, the CDR3 is TGCAGTGCTAGTATCCCCCACAGGGGCACTGAAGCTTTCTTT. The encoded protein is CSASIPHRGTEAFF.

The chain carries TRBV20-1 and TRBJ2-1; perhaps TRBD2 as D (5 bases). Germline loops: CDR1 DFQATT, CDR2 SNEGSKA (reference sequence). Trimming took 6 bases from V and 0 from J, leaving 12 bases between them. The CDR3 sequence is 14 residues long. CDR3 protein: CSATGVSSYNEQFF. The CDR3 DNA reads TGCAGTGCCACCGGGGTCAGCTCCTACAATGAGCAGTTCTTC.

Ten or more counts support this clonotype. In DNA, the CDR3 is TGTGCCAGCTCTGGGACAGCCTACTTTGGGGCCAACGTCCTGACTTTC. Its translation is CASSGTAYFGANVLTF. The rearrangement joins TRBV2 to TRBJ2-6, with TRBD1 identical over 7 bases. The CDR3 is 16 amino acids. The J segment lost 3 bases and the V segment lost 8 bases, leaving 10 bases of the junction unmatched. The germline gives CDR1 SNHLY, CDR2 FYNNEI. The whole variable domain, remainder taken from reference TRBV2 and TRBJ2-6, is EPEVTQTPSHQVTQMGQEVILRCVPISNHLYFYWYRQILGQKVEFLVSFYNNEISEKSEIFDDQFSVERPDGSNFTLKIRSTKLEDSAMYFCASSGTAYFGANVLTFGAGSRLTVL.

This clonotype appeared once. One base away lies a much larger clone, so this may be a sequencing read error. This chain uses TRBV12-5 with TRBJ2-1; TRBD2 matches 15 bases. Germline trimming cut 1 base from V and 7 bases from J; bases unmatched to any gene: 5. Looked up from germline, CDR1 is LGHNT and CDR2 is FRNRAP. This CDR3 comprises 17 residues. The CDR3 spells CASGLARTSGRGNEQFF. For the CDR3, the DNA is TGTGCTAGTGGTTTGGCCCGGACTAGCGGGAGGGGTAATGAGCAGTTCTTC.

The table lists this clonotype with many counts. The CDR3 DNA sequence: TGTGCCAGCAGTTACTTGGGACAGGGACCGGGCGGCTACACCTTC. It translates to CASSYLGQGPGGYTF. The genes are TRBV6-6 and TRBJ1-2; 9 nucleotides line up with TRBD1. V lost 1 base to trimming and J lost 8 bases; unmatched junction nucleotides: 8. The CDR3 spans 15 residues. Germline V gene lookup returns CDR1 MNHNY and CDR2 SVGAGI (reference sequence).

This clonotype was observed at least ten times. This chain links TRBV6-1 with TRBJ2-7, with 8 bases that match TRBD1. The J segment lost 5 bases and the V segment lost 5 bases, leaving 8 bases of the junction unmatched. The CDR3 has 14 residues. From germline, CDR1 is MNHNS and CDR2 SASEGT. The CDR3: CASSKDRVSHEQYF. The CDR3 region has the DNA TGTGCCAGCAGTAAGGACAGGGTGTCTCACGAGCAGTACTTC.

This clonotype was counted at least ten times. The chain couples TRBV6-2 or TRBV6-3 to TRBJ2-7; D gene uncertain. V lost 7 bases and J 2 bases, leaving 15 bases between the germline ends. Germline V CDR1 and CDR2: MNHEY, SVGEGT. The CDR3 is made up of 14 amino acids. The CDR3 spells CASIERTDAYEQYF. The CDR3 DNA follows: TGTGCCAGCATAGAGAGGACGGACGCCTACGAGCAGTACTTC.

The rearrangement joins TRBV20-1 to TRBJ2-1, with 8 positions matching TRBD1. CDR3 length: 12 residues. Germline lookup yields CDR1 DFQATT and CDR2 SNEGSKA (reference sequence). The ends lost 6 bases at V and 4 bases at J; junction bases unmatched: 2. The CDR3, as DNA: TGCAGTGCGAACAGGGGGTACAATGAGCAGTTCTTC. It encodes CSANRGYNEQFF.

About this clonotype itself: A much larger clone lies a single base off, so this may be a read error. The rearrangement uses TRBV10-3 and TRBJ2-7; maybe TRBD1 (5 bases). The CDR3 has 13 amino acids. CDR1 is ENHRY, CDR2 SYGVKD, per germline. Trimming removed 8 bases from V and 8 bases from J, with 19 bases in between. The CDR3, as DNA: TGTGCCATCGCCCGAAATGAAGACAGTCAGCAGTACTTC. Amino acids: CAIARNEDSQQYF.

This clonotype came up a few times. This chain links TRBV25-1 with TRBJ2-6, with a weak D call TRBD1 (6 bases). Trimming took 5 bases from V and 0 from J, leaving 20 bases between them. The CDR3 is made up of 19 amino acids. In germline, CDR1 is MGHDK, CDR2 SYGVNS. CDR3 nucleotides: TGTGCCAGCAGTACCTACTTGGGGACATCCAACTCTGGGGCCAACGTCCTGACTTTC. Protein product: CASSTYLGTSNSGANVLTF.

The chain employs TRBV6-2 or TRBV6-3 and TRBJ2-2; the match to TRBD2 covers 9 bases. CDR1 is MNHEY and CDR2 is SVGEGT in the germline V gene. The junction had 11 bases not matched to a gene; V was cut back by 5 bases and J by 7 bases. CDR3 length equals 16 residues. The CDR3 sequence: CASSTPGGRARGELFF. Here the CDR3 DNA reads TGTGCCAGCAGTACCCCCGGCGGGAGGGCCCGCGGGGAGCTGTTTTTT.

This clonotype occurred many times. The rearrangement joins TRBV20-1 to TRBJ2-1; TRBD1 matches 9 bases. The V and J ends lost 6 bases and 8 bases, in that order; junction bases with no gene match: 11. The V gene's germline CDR1 is DFQATT and CDR2 SNEGSKA (reference sequence). This CDR3 comprises 14 residues. CDR3 nucleotide sequence: TGCAGTGCCAAACAGGGGGCGTTCGTAGATGAGCAGTTCTTC. It yields the protein CSAKQGAFVDEQFF.

Many counts were recorded for this clonotype. The gene calls are TRBV6-2 or TRBV6-3 and TRBJ1-1; possibly TRBD1 for D (5 bases). The CDR3 is 13 amino acids. Deletions cut 4 bases from V and 2 bases from J, with 8 bases between. From germline, CDR1 is MNHEY and CDR2 SVGEGT. The CDR3 region has the DNA TGTGCCAGCAGTTGGGACCCTAACACTGAAGCTTTCTTT. It specifies CASSWDPNTEAFF.

This clonotype came up a few times. The genes are TRBV20-1 and TRBJ2-1; D perhaps matches TRBD2 (5 bases). The CDR3 is 15 amino acids. V lost 6 bases to trimming and J lost 4 bases, with 19 bases between them. The V gene's germline CDR1 is DFQATT and CDR2 SNEGSKA (reference sequence). CDR3 sequence reads: CSAPTWESGYNEQFF. The CDR3 nucleotides are TGCAGTGCACCTACCTGGGAGTCAGGTTACAATGAGCAGTTCTTC.

The V gene is TRBV28, the J gene TRBJ2-7; D is perhaps TRBD1 or TRBD2 (6 bases each). CDR3 size: 15 residues. The germline V gene encodes CDR1 MDHEN and CDR2 SYDVKM. Trimming cost V 5 bases and J 9 bases, with 23 bases left between them. DNA for the CDR3: TGTGCCAGCAGTGCCCCGGGGGCTAATGTCTTCGGGCAGTACTTC. Residues: CASSAPGANVFGQYF.